This TCR beta chain was recovered during a study of spatial heterogeneity in lung cancer. Study conclusions and caveats: Tumor mutation count correlated with how many alpha and beta TCRs expanded intratumorally. The counts of expanded TCRs, ubiquitous and regional, tracked ubiquitous and regional nonsynonymous mutations, respectively.

This CDR3 region has 14 residues. Trimming pared 5 bases from V and 6 bases from J, leaving 13 bases between. TCR cDNA molecules each had a unique molecular identifier. TCRdb processed the 5' RACE reads anew with MiXCR; each CDR3 protein has one entry. Here the sample spans 5,000 to 6,000 distinct CDR3 sequences, around 16% being singletons. This clonotype showed up many times. Its antigen is not identified. This beta chain lies outside the target of a library built for alpha chains; its clone size means little. Specified time point: sample taken at primary tumor resection. Here the sequenced sample was lung tumor tissue, taken at surgery. This receptor was taken from a male donor with early-stage non-small cell lung cancer. The chain is built from TRBV12-3 or TRBV12-4 and TRBJ2-2, with D tentatively TRBD1 or TRBD2 (5 bases each). CDR3 amino acids: CASSGTQGPGELFF. As DNA, the CDR3 is TGTGCCAGCAGTGGGACCCAAGGCCCCGGGGAGCTGTTTTTT.